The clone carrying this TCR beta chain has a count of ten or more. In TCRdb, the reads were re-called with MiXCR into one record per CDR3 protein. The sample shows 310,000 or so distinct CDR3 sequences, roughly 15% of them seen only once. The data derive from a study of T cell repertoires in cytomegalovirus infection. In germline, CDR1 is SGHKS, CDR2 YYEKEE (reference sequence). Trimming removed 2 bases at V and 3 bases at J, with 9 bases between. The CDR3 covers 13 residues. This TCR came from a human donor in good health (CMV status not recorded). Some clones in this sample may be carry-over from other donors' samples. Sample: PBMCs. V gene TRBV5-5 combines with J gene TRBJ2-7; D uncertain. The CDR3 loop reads CASSLSQNYEQYF. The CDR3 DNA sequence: TGTGCCAGCAGCTTATCACAAAACTACGAGCAGTACTTC.